The 30 T cell receptor beta chains below were found in one sample sequenced in a study of T cells in Graves' hyperthyroidism and ophthalmopathy. RNA transcripts were the template for amplifying TCR beta CDR3 regions. When the TCR CDR3 underwent first-round RT-PCR, the HTBI primer set was used. TCRdb re-called the multiplex PCR reads with MiXCR, one entry per CDR3 protein. The sample has about 300,000 distinct CDR3 sequences; 15% to 20% are singletons. What was sequenced was blood. These receptors were obtained from a man in his fifties with Graves' ophthalmopathy.

The chain is built from TRBV11-2 and TRBJ2-2; possible D gene TRBD1, 5 bases. The CDR3 sequence is 15 residues long. Germline CDR1 is SGHAT and CDR2 is FQNNGV. Trimming pared 4 bases from V and 4 bases from J, leaving 13 bases between. The CDR3 loop is CASSSPQGTTGELFF. CDR3 bases: TGTGCCAGCAGCTCTCCTCAGGGAACCACCGGGGAGCTGTTTTTT.

This clonotype has just a few counts. This chain uses TRBV27 with TRBJ2-2, with TRBD2 as a possible D gene (5 bases). Trimming stripped 4 bases from V and 8 bases from J, with 17 bases between. The CDR3 contains 15 residues. From germline, CDR1 is MNHEY and CDR2 SMNVEV (reference sequence). CDR3 sequence: CASSSRRQVLGELFF. The CDR3 coding sequence is TGTGCCAGCAGTTCCAGGAGGCAGGTTTTAGGGGAGCTGTTTTTT.

V is TRBV27 and J is TRBJ2-3; D might be TRBD1 (6 bases). Trimming removed 2 bases at V and 2 bases at J, with 8 bases between. The CDR3 extends over 14 amino acids. Germline CDR1 MNHEY, CDR2 SMNVEV (reference sequence). As DNA, the CDR3 is TGTGCCAGCAGTTTAGGACAGAACACAGATACGCAGTATTTT. Amino acid sequence: CASSLGQNTDTQYF.

This clonotype was seen many times. This chain uses TRBV6-1 with TRBJ2-3; D remains unclear. The germline gives CDR1 MNHNS, CDR2 SASEGT. The CDR3 covers 13 residues. V was trimmed by 4 bases and J by 6 bases, leaving 11 bases between them. The CDR3 loop is CASSVLLRDTQYF. CDR3 coding DNA: TGTGCCAGCAGTGTCCTACTTAGGGATACGCAGTATTTT.

At least ten counts were recorded for this clonotype. The rearrangement links TRBV3-1 to TRBJ2-7, with 9 bases identical to TRBD1. Germline V gives CDR1 LGHDT, CDR2 YNNKEL (reference sequence). V dropped 2 bases and J dropped 1; count of bases not matched to a gene: 3. CDR3 size: 15 residues. Here the CDR3 reads CASSQRTGVSYEQYF. The CDR3 bases are TGTGCCAGCAGCCAAAGGACAGGGGTTTCCTACGAGCAGTACTTC.

This clonotype was recorded many times. This chain connects TRBV18 to TRBJ2-5; D call uncertain. The V end was cut by 4 bases, the J end by 1 base, with 10 bases between. The germline V gene encodes CDR1 KGHSH and CDR2 LQKENI. The CDR3 spans 14 residues. CDR3 DNA: TGTGCCAGCTCACAAGGACGTGGCCAAGAGACCCAGTACTTC. It specifies CASSQGRGQETQYF. The whole variable domain, filled in from reference TRBV18 and TRBJ2-5, reads NAGVMQNPRHLVRRRGQEARLRCSPMKGHSHVYWYRQLPEEGLKFMVYLQKENIIDESGMPKERFSAEFPKEGPSILRIQQVVRGDSAAYFCASSQGRGQETQYFGPGTRLLVL.

This clonotype has a handful of counts. The rearrangement joins TRBV9 to TRBJ2-1, with a tentative D call TRBD2 (6 bases). The CDR3 length is 16 residues. V was trimmed by 2 bases and J by 8 bases, leaving 20 bases between them. Germline V CDR1 and CDR2: SGDLS, YYNGEE. CDR3 sequence reads: CASSVGGDHLLHEQFF. CDR3 bases: TGTGCCAGCAGCGTGGGGGGAGACCATTTATTGCATGAGCAGTTCTTC.

About this clonotype itself: This may arise from a read error, as a much more abundant clone is one base away. J is TRBJ2-7 and V is TRBV7-2, with D maybe TRBD1 (6 bases). This CDR3 is 13 amino acids long. The germline V gene has CDR1 SGHTA and CDR2 FQGNSA. Here the CDR3 reads CSSSRRTDYEQYF. The CDR3 DNA sequence: TGTTCCAGCAGCCGGAGGACAGACTACGAGCAGTACTTC.

The chain recombines TRBV5-1 with TRBJ2-7, with a weak D call TRBD1 (5 bases). Per germline, CDR1 SGHRS and CDR2 YFSETQ. V shed 0 bases and J shed 5 bases, with 12 bases lying between them. This CDR3 has 14 residues. Here the CDR3 reads CASSLAGRAHEQYF. Here the CDR3 DNA reads TGCGCCAGCAGCTTGGCCGGCAGGGCCCACGAGCAGTACTTC. Drawing the rest from reference TRBV5-1 and TRBJ2-7, the complete variable domain is KAGVTQTPRYLIKTRGQQVTLSCSPISGHRSVSWYQQTPGQGLQFLFEYFSETQRNKGNFPGRFSGRQFSNSRSEMNVSTLELGDSALYLCASSLAGRAHEQYFGPGTRLTVT.

Only a few counts were recorded for this clonotype. V and J are TRBV19 and TRBJ2-2; D perhaps matches TRBD2 (5 bases). Germline V gives CDR1 LNHDA, CDR2 SQIVND (reference sequence). V was shortened by 7 bases and J by 1 base, with 16 bases between the two germline ends. The CDR3 totals 16 residues. Here the CDR3 reads CASNGYQRKNTGELFF. CDR3 coding DNA: TGTGCCAGTAACGGGTACCAGCGGAAGAACACCGGGGAGCTGTTTTTT.

This clonotype was counted at least ten times. Sequence at one end of the junction differs from germline and may be a read error. V is TRBV20-1 and J is TRBJ1-1; D is unclear. The germline V gene has CDR1 DFQATT and CDR2 SNEGSKA (reference sequence). This CDR3 contains 13 residues. CDR3 region: CSARGSQNTEAFF. The CDR3 nucleotides read TGCAGTGCCAGAGGGAGCCAGAACACTGAAGCTTTCTTT.

This clonotype was picked up many times. The CDR3 spells CASSVTGSSYEQYF. CDR3 sequence (DNA): TGTGCCAGCAGTGTCACAGGTAGCTCCTACGAGCAGTACTTC. The gene calls are TRBV2 and TRBJ2-7; perhaps TRBD1 as D (5 bases). The CDR3 extends over 14 amino acids. The V and J ends lost 4 bases and 0 bases respectively, with 10 bases between them. Per the germline V gene, CDR1 is SNHLY and CDR2 is FYNNEI.

This clonotype was recorded at least ten times. V and J are TRBV11-2 and TRBJ2-7, with 10 nucleotides matching TRBD1. CDR1 is SGHAT and CDR2 is FQNNGV in the germline V gene. This CDR3 contains 15 residues. V was pared by 5 bases and J by 2 bases, with 6 bases of the junction left unmatched. The chain's CDR3 is CASSPRDRGAYEQYF. The DNA of the CDR3 is TGTGCCAGCAGCCCCAGGGACAGGGGTGCCTACGAGCAGTACTTC.

This clonotype was recorded at least ten times. In DNA, the CDR3 is TGTGCCAGCAGTACCGGAATTTTCTACAATGAGCAGTTCTTC. It encodes CASSTGIFYNEQFF. The J gene is TRBJ2-1, the V gene TRBV2; D is uncertain. The germline V and J ends were trimmed by 5 bases and 3 bases, with 11 bases remaining between them. This CDR3 has 14 amino acids. Germline assignment: CDR1 SNHLY and CDR2 FYNNEI.

This clonotype occurred a few times. The chain joins TRBV28 to TRBJ1-2; weak D call: TRBD1 (5 bases). Germline V lookup: CDR1 MDHEN, CDR2 SYDVKM. The CDR3 has 14 residues. V shed 3 bases and J shed 8 bases, with 16 bases lying between them. CDR3 sequence: CASSFELRGRGYTF. The DNA for the CDR3 is TGTGCCAGCAGTTTTGAACTCCGGGGCCGGGGCTACACCTTC.

This clonotype was picked up a small number of times. V gene TRBV6-1 combines with J gene TRBJ2-3, with 8 bases identical to TRBD1. Germline lookup yields CDR1 MNHNS and CDR2 SASEGT. The ends lost 8 bases at V and 1 base at J; junction bases unmatched: 5. This CDR3 contains 14 residues. Written as DNA, the CDR3 is TGTGCCAGCTTCCGGACAGGGCGCACAGATACGCAGTATTTT. This encodes CASFRTGRTDTQYF.

V usage is TRBV7-8 and J usage is TRBJ1-3; 7 positions match TRBD1. This CDR3 is 14 amino acids long. V shed 9 bases and J 2 bases; nucleotides not matched to a gene: 7. The V gene's germline CDR1 is SGHVS and CDR2 FQNEAQ. The CDR3 loop is CASTSGGAGNTIYF. The DNA of the CDR3 is TGTGCCAGTACCTCAGGGGGGGCTGGAAACACCATATATTTT.

There are a few counts of this clonotype. The V and J genes are TRBV13 and TRBJ1-2, with 7 bases matching TRBD1. With V trimmed by 5 bases and J by 0 bases, 3 bases remained unmatched. The CDR3 is made up of 14 amino acids. From germline, CDR1 is PRHDT and CDR2 FYEKMQ (reference sequence). The CDR3 sequence is CASSLGQPNYGYTF. CDR3 DNA sequence: TGTGCCAGCAGCCTGGGACAGCCTAACTATGGCTACACCTTC.

This clonotype was detected many times. The CDR3 region is CASSSIYMNTEAFF. The DNA for the CDR3 is TGTGCCAGCAGCTCTATCTACATGAACACTGAAGCTTTCTTT. This chain joins TRBV11-2 and TRBJ1-1; no reliable D call. Germline CDR1 SGHAT, CDR2 FQNNGV. The CDR3 consists of 14 residues. The V end was cut by 4 bases, the J end by 0 bases, with 9 bases between.

This clonotype was detected many times. The chain uses TRBV28 and TRBJ1-5, with 8 bases fitting TRBD1. V was clipped by 1 base and J by 7 bases; unmatched bases: 6. This CDR3 is built from 15 residues. CDR1 is MDHEN and CDR2 is SYDVKM in the germline V gene. The CDR3 region is CASSLSGQGDQPQHF. Here the CDR3 DNA reads TGTGCCAGCAGTTTATCAGGACAGGGAGACCAGCCCCAGCATTTT.

This clonotype has at least ten counts. The chain has TRBV18 and TRBJ1-5; D remains ambiguous. From germline, CDR1 is KGHSH and CDR2 LQKENI. The ends were cut back, 3 bases at V and 0 bases at J, with 6 bases in the middle. This CDR3 spans 14 amino acids. The CDR3 DNA reads TGTGCCAGCTCACCTGACTATAGCAATCAGCCCCAGCATTTT. Its protein product is CASSPDYSNQPQHF.

The chain has TRBV5-1 and TRBJ2-3; 7 bases agree with TRBD2. CDR1 and CDR2 (germline): SGHRS, YFSETQ. Trimming took 0 bases from V and 0 from J; bases not matched to a gene: 7. This CDR3 contains 17 residues. CDR3 amino acids: CASSLDIAGRSTDTQYF. The DNA of the CDR3 is TGCGCCAGCAGCTTGGATATAGCGGGTCGCAGCACAGATACGCAGTATTTT.

In its sample, this clonotype was seen a few times. Compared with germline, one end of the junction differs, possibly owing to a read error. This chain links TRBV12-3 or TRBV12-4 with TRBJ2-1, with 11 bases lining up with TRBD2. The CDR3 covers 18 residues. This CDR3 is CASSLVAGGRSSYNEQFF. DNA for the CDR3: TGTGCCAGCAGCTTAGTAGCGGGAGGGCGGAGCTCCTACAATGAGCAGTTCTTC.

The table lists this clonotype with a count of one. The J gene is TRBJ1-3, the V gene TRBV6-1; 7 bases map to TRBD1. The CDR3 runs 14 residues. V gave up 6 bases and J gave up 0 bases; unmatched junction bases: 2. Germline-derived CDR1 and CDR2 are MNHNS and SASEGT. The CDR3 spells CASRGQFSGNTIYF. CDR3 nucleotides: TGTGCCAGCAGGGGACAGTTCTCTGGAAACACCATATATTTT.

A word on this clonotype: This may stem from a read error, because a much larger clone lies one nucleotide away. This chain connects TRBV7-2 to TRBJ2-1; D might be TRBD2 (5 bases). This CDR3 is built from 15 residues. V shed 5 bases and J shed 3 bases, with 14 bases lying between them. CDR1 and CDR2 from the germline V gene are SGHTA and FQGNSA. The CDR3 nucleotides read TGTGCCAGCAGCCCCTTTGAGGGAGTCTACAATGAGCAGTTCTTC. Translation: CASSPFEGVYNEQFF.

The chain joins TRBV12-3 or TRBV12-4 to TRBJ2-7, with 14 positions matching TRBD2. With V trimmed by 7 bases and J by 0 bases, 14 bases remained unmatched. CDR3 size: 19 residues. The CDR3 nucleotides read TGTGCCAGCAATTTTGGGGGACTAGCGGGAGCGATCAGCTCCTACGAGCAGTACTTC. Protein: CASNFGGLAGAISSYEQYF.

This clonotype has just a few counts. This chain connects TRBV29-1 to TRBJ2-3, with D possibly TRBD1 on 6 matching bases. This CDR3 has 13 amino acids. Germline CDR1 reads SQVTM; CDR2 reads ANQGSEA. V lost 3 bases and J 2 bases, leaving 9 bases between the germline ends. The CDR3 spells CSVDRGDTDTQYF. The CDR3 nucleotides read TGCAGCGTTGACAGGGGAGACACAGATACGCAGTATTTT.

This clonotype was counted only a few times. The J gene is TRBJ1-2, the V gene TRBV5-8; 12 bases are a match to TRBD1. V lost 5 bases, J lost 2 bases, and 10 bases stayed unmatched. CDR1 is SGHTS, CDR2 YDEGEE, per germline. This CDR3 spans 17 amino acids. DNA of the CDR3: TGTGCCAGCAGTCGAACCGGGACAGGGGGCGGAAACTATGGCTACACCTTC. It codes for CASSRTGTGGGNYGYTF. Together with reference TRBV5-8 and TRBJ1-2, the CDR3 gives the full variable domain: EAGVTQSPTHLIKTRGQQATLRCSPISGHTSVYWYQQALGLGLQFLLWYDEGEERNRGNFPPRFSGRQFPNYSSELNVNALELEDSALYLCASSRTGTGGGNYGYTFGSGTRLTVV.

This clonotype appeared a few times. The chain has TRBV7-2 and TRBJ2-5, with D hard to call. Germline lookup yields CDR1 SGHTA and CDR2 FQGNSA. The CDR3 is 13 residues long. V was clipped by 3 bases and J by 4 bases, with 9 bases between them. The CDR3 protein is CASSFWGPETQYF. Written as DNA, the CDR3 is TGTGCCAGCAGCTTTTGGGGTCCAGAGACCCAGTACTTC.

This rearrangement joins TRBV20-1 to TRBJ1-4, with a tentative D call TRBD1 (6 bases). The V gene's germline CDR1 is DFQATT and CDR2 SNEGSKA (reference sequence). V shed 2 bases and J shed 8 bases, with 15 bases lying between them. This CDR3 region has 14 residues. This chain's CDR3 is CSARLRGGPEKLFF. CDR3 nucleotides: TGCAGTGCTAGACTTAGGGGGGGACCAGAAAAACTGTTTTTT.